This record covers a single TCR beta chain. The CDR3 regions of TCR beta were amplified from RNA transcripts. HTBI primers drove first-round RT-PCR of the TCR CDR3. TCRdb redid the calling of the multiplex PCR reads with MiXCR, one entry per CDR3 protein. The table has around 560,000 distinct CDR3 sequences, around 17% seen once. This record belongs to a study of T cells in Graves' hyperthyroidism and ophthalmopathy. Investigators excluded patients with uncontrolled infection, other autoimmune disease, pregnancy or lactation. V gave up 7 bases and J gave up 1 base; unmatched junction bases: 10. The germline V gene has CDR1 MNHEY and CDR2 SVGEGT. This CDR3 contains 16 residues.

Sequencing was performed on blood. The V gene is TRBV6-2 or TRBV6-3, the J gene TRBJ1-5; 7 bases align to TRBD1. The sequence was obtained from a woman aged 18-29 years with Graves' hyperthyroidism. The CDR3 DNA reads TGTGCCAGCACCCGGACAGGATCGGCCAGCAATCAGCCCCAGCATTTT. Amino acids: CASTRTGSASNQPQHF.